Listed below are T cell receptor beta chains from one sample, sequenced in a study of blood T cell repertoires in COVID-19. Sequencing used immunoSEQ multiplex PCR; TCRdb keeps in-frame clones, though not all of them. The sample shows 200,000 or so clones, roughly nine tenths of them seen only once. Sample: peripheral blood. The receptors come from a woman aged 45-60 years with acute or convalescent COVID-19. Both conserved end residues are part of each CDR3. D genes are given only for firm matches. For some rows the clone size is stated as once, few or many, or as a class when expanded; others skip it.

v_call: TRBV5-4; d_call: -; clone_size: -; j_call: TRBJ2-5; cdr3_nt: TGTGCCAGCAGCCCAGGACTGACGATGGAGACCCAGTACTTC; cdr3_aa: CASSPGLTMETQYF
v_call: TRBV13; d_call: -; clone_size: -; j_call: TRBJ1-2; cdr3_nt: TGTGCCAGCAGCTTATTCGCAGGGCTTAACTATGGCTACACCTTC; cdr3_aa: CASSLFAGLNYGYTF
v_call: TRBV19; d_call: -; clone_size: -; j_call: TRBJ2-2; cdr3_nt: TGTGCCAGTAGTATCGGGAGGGGGCTCACCGGGGAGCTGTTTTTT; cdr3_aa: CASSIGRGLTGELFF
v_call: TRBV24-1; d_call: -; clone_size: -; j_call: TRBJ2-5; cdr3_nt: TGTGCCACCAGTGGAGCGGGCCAAGAGACCCAGTACTTC; cdr3_aa: CATSGAGQETQYF
v_call: TRBV19; d_call: -; clone_size: few; j_call: TRBJ2-2; cdr3_nt: TGTGCCAGTACCCCCTTGGACAGCCCAAGGAGCACCGGGGAGCTGTTTTTT; cdr3_aa: CASTPLDSPRSTGELFF
v_call: TRBV24-1; d_call: -; clone_size: -; j_call: TRBJ1-4; cdr3_nt: TGTGCCACCAGTGACCCCGGACAAGGGAATGAAAAACTGTTTTTT; cdr3_aa: CATSDPGQGNEKLFF
v_call: TRBV18; d_call: -; clone_size: -; j_call: TRBJ2-7; cdr3_nt: TGTGCCAGCTCACCAGGCAGGAACGGAGGCGAGCAGTACTTC; cdr3_aa: CASSPGRNGGEQYF
v_call: TRBV2; d_call: TRBD2; clone_size: once; j_call: TRBJ2-2; cdr3_nt: TGTGCCAGCAGTAGGGAAACTAGCGAGAACACCGGGGAGCTGTTTTTT; cdr3_aa: CASSRETSENTGELFF
v_call: TRBV3-1/TRBV3-2; d_call: TRBD1; clone_size: -; j_call: TRBJ2-7; cdr3_nt: TGTGCCAGCAGCCGGACAGGAGAGCCCTACGAGCAGTACTTC; cdr3_aa: CASSRTGEPYEQYF
v_call: TRBV29-1; d_call: -; clone_size: -; j_call: TRBJ2-5; cdr3_nt: TGCAGCGTTGAAGATTCTAGAGGGGAGACCCAGTACTTC; cdr3_aa: CSVEDSRGETQYF
v_call: TRBV24-1; d_call: -; clone_size: -; j_call: TRBJ2-3; cdr3_nt: TGTGCCACCAGTGATTCACGAGGGAGTCAAACAGATACGCAGTATTTT; cdr3_aa: CATSDSRGSQTDTQYF
v_call: TRBV5-6; d_call: -; clone_size: -; j_call: TRBJ1-6; cdr3_nt: TGTGCCAGCAGCTTGGAGGTGAAGAGTCCGGGGTCACCCCTCCACTTT; cdr3_aa: CASSLEVKSPGSPLHF
v_call: TRBV10-3; d_call: TRBD2; clone_size: -; j_call: TRBJ2-7; cdr3_nt: TGTGCCATCAGTGATCGGCTAGCGGGATTCTACGAGCAGTACTTC; cdr3_aa: CAISDRLAGFYEQYF
v_call: TRBV18; d_call: -; clone_size: -; j_call: TRBJ2-1; cdr3_nt: TGTGCCAGCTCAAGGCTAGCTCTGGACTACAATGAGCAGTTCTTC; cdr3_aa: CASSRLALDYNEQFF
v_call: TRBV14; d_call: -; clone_size: -; j_call: TRBJ2-5; cdr3_nt: TGTGCCAGCAGCCAAGATTCCCCGTGGCCAGAGACCCAGTACTTC; cdr3_aa: CASSQDSPWPETQYF
v_call: TRBV27; d_call: -; clone_size: -; j_call: TRBJ1-1; cdr3_nt: TGTGCCAGCAGTTTGGGCACACGGTCTGAAGCTTTCTTT; cdr3_aa: CASSLGTRSEAFF
v_call: TRBV15; d_call: -; clone_size: -; j_call: TRBJ1-4; cdr3_nt: TGTGCCACCAGCAGAGGTCGGGGAAATGAAAAACTGTTTTTT; cdr3_aa: CATSRGRGNEKLFF
v_call: TRBV7-2; d_call: -; clone_size: once; j_call: TRBJ1-2; cdr3_nt: TGTGCCAGCAGCTTAGCGGGAGGACCCTATGGCTACACCTTC; cdr3_aa: CASSLAGGPYGYTF
v_call: TRBV7-2; d_call: -; clone_size: few; j_call: TRBJ1-1; cdr3_nt: TGTGCCAGCAGCTTACGACAGGTGAACACTGAAGCTTTCTTT; cdr3_aa: CASSLRQVNTEAFF
v_call: TRBV9; d_call: -; clone_size: -; j_call: TRBJ2-5; cdr3_nt: TGTGCCAGCAGCGTCCAGGGGTATGAGACCCAGTACTTC; cdr3_aa: CASSVQGYETQYF
v_call: TRBV24-1; d_call: TRBD1; clone_size: -; j_call: TRBJ2-5; cdr3_nt: TGTGCCACCAGTGTTCTTCGACAGGGGGAGGAGACCCAGTACTTC; cdr3_aa: CATSVLRQGEETQYF
v_call: TRBV5-4; d_call: -; clone_size: -; j_call: TRBJ2-2; cdr3_nt: TGTGCCAGCGGGAAACAGGGGGGGTCCGCCGGGGAGCTGTTTTTT; cdr3_aa: CASGKQGGSAGELFF
v_call: TRBV4-3; d_call: TRBD1; clone_size: -; j_call: TRBJ1-2; cdr3_nt: TGCGCCAGCAGCCCAGGACAGGGGGCTTGGTATGGCTACACCTTC; cdr3_aa: CASSPGQGAWYGYTF
v_call: TRBV6-5; d_call: TRBD2; clone_size: -; j_call: TRBJ2-2; cdr3_nt: TGTGCCAGCTTTCGGTCCGGGACTAATCTAGGGGAGCTGTTTTTT; cdr3_aa: CASFRSGTNLGELFF
v_call: TRBV11-3; d_call: -; clone_size: once; j_call: TRBJ2-2; cdr3_nt: TGTGCCAGCAGCCCCGGGGGAATGAACACCGGGGAGCTGTTTTTT; cdr3_aa: CASSPGGMNTGELFF
v_call: TRBV7-9; d_call: -; clone_size: -; j_call: TRBJ1-2; cdr3_nt: TGTGCCACGGGACAAGGGGCCCACTATGGCTACACCTTC; cdr3_aa: CATGQGAHYGYTF
v_call: TRBV11-2; d_call: -; clone_size: -; j_call: TRBJ2-5; cdr3_nt: TGTGCCAGCAGCTTAGAATTCTTAGAGACCCAGTACTTC; cdr3_aa: CASSLEFLETQYF
v_call: TRBV13; d_call: TRBD1; clone_size: -; j_call: TRBJ1-1; cdr3_nt: TGTGCCAGCAGCATCCTACAGGGGGCTGGAACTGAAGCTTTCTTT; cdr3_aa: CASSILQGAGTEAFF
v_call: TRBV13; d_call: TRBD1; clone_size: once; j_call: TRBJ1-6; cdr3_nt: TGTGCCAGCAGCTTAGGTGGGACAGGGCGGGATTCACCCCTCCACTTT; cdr3_aa: CASSLGGTGRDSPLHF
v_call: TRBV4-3; d_call: TRBD1; clone_size: -; j_call: TRBJ2-3; cdr3_nt: TGCGCCAGCGGGACAGGGTTATTTATTGGAGATACGCAGTATTTT; cdr3_aa: CASGTGLFIGDTQYF
v_call: TRBV12-3/TRBV12-4; d_call: TRBD1; clone_size: -; j_call: TRBJ1-2; cdr3_nt: TGTGCCAGCAGTCGGACAGGGGGTGGCTACACCTTC; cdr3_aa: CASSRTGGGYTF
v_call: TRBV19; d_call: -; clone_size: -; j_call: TRBJ1-5; cdr3_nt: TGTGCCAGTAGTATAGACAGGGCGCCGTATAGCAATCAGCTCCAGCATTTT; cdr3_aa: CASSIDRAPYSNQLQHF
v_call: TRBV10-3; d_call: TRBD2; clone_size: -; j_call: TRBJ2-1; cdr3_nt: TGTGCCATCAGTGAGTCGACGGGAGCGGGGGACAATGAGCAGTTCTTC; cdr3_aa: CAISESTGAGDNEQFF
v_call: TRBV7-8; d_call: -; clone_size: -; j_call: TRBJ2-1; cdr3_nt: TGTGCCAGCAGCCCGGACAGCACCTCCTACAATGAGCAGTTCTTC; cdr3_aa: CASSPDSTSYNEQFF
v_call: TRBV10-3; d_call: -; clone_size: -; j_call: TRBJ2-5; cdr3_nt: TGTGCCATCAGTGCCGGGGAGACCCAGTACTTC; cdr3_aa: CAISAGETQYF
v_call: TRBV7-3; d_call: -; clone_size: -; j_call: TRBJ2-1; cdr3_nt: TGTGCCAGCAGCCCCCCCGATTCCGCGGGGACTTACAATGAGCAGTTCTTC; cdr3_aa: CASSPPDSAGTYNEQFF
v_call: TRBV2; d_call: -; clone_size: -; j_call: TRBJ2-3; cdr3_nt: TGTGCCAGCAGGCAGGGCAAACTCACAGATACGCAGTATTTT; cdr3_aa: CASRQGKLTDTQYF
v_call: TRBV21-1; d_call: -; clone_size: -; j_call: TRBJ2-7; cdr3_nt: TGTGCCAGCAGTTTTGACAGGAAGCCACACGAGCAGTACTTC; cdr3_aa: CASSFDRKPHEQYF
v_call: TRBV11-3; d_call: TRBD2; clone_size: -; j_call: TRBJ2-2; cdr3_nt: TGTGCCAGCAGCTGGACTAGCGGGGGGTGGACCGGGGAGCTGTTTTTT; cdr3_aa: CASSWTSGGWTGELFF
v_call: TRBV11-3; d_call: TRBD1; clone_size: -; j_call: TRBJ1-1; cdr3_nt: TGTGCCAGCAGCCTTGGACAGGGCACTGAAGCTTTCTTT; cdr3_aa: CASSLGQGTEAFF
v_call: TRBV30; d_call: TRBD1; clone_size: -; j_call: TRBJ2-2; cdr3_nt: TGTGCCCGGACAGGGGGCGCGGCGGGCACCGGGGAGCTGTTTTTT; cdr3_aa: CARTGGAAGTGELFF
v_call: TRBV3-1/TRBV3-2; d_call: TRBD1; clone_size: -; j_call: TRBJ1-2; cdr3_nt: TGTGCCAGCAGCCAAGTTGCCACAGGGGATGGCTACACCTTC; cdr3_aa: CASSQVATGDGYTF
v_call: TRBV7-6; d_call: TRBD2; clone_size: -; j_call: TRBJ2-3; cdr3_nt: TGTGCCAGCAGCTTGGCTAGCGGGAGTAGTAGCACAGATACGCAGTATTTT; cdr3_aa: CASSLASGSSSTDTQYF
v_call: TRBV12-3/TRBV12-4; d_call: -; clone_size: -; j_call: TRBJ2-5; cdr3_nt: TGTGCCAGCAGTTTCGGGGGTGAGACCCAGTACTTC; cdr3_aa: CASSFGGETQYF